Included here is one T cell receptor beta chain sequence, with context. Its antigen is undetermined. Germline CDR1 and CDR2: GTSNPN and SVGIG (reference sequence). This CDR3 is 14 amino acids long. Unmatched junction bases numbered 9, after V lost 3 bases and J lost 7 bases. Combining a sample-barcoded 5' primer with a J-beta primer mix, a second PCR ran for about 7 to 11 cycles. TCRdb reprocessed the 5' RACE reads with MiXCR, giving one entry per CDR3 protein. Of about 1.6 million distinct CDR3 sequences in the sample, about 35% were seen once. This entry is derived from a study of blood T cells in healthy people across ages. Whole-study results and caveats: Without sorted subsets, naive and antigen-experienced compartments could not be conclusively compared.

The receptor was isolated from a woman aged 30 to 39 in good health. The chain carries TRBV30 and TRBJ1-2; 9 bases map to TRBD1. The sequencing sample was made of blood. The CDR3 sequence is CAWSMTGGSSGYTF. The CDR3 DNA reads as TGTGCCTGGAGCATGACAGGGGGTTCAAGTGGCTACACCTTC. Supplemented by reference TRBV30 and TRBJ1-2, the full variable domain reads SQTIHQWPATLVQPVGSPLSLECTVEGTSNPNLYWYRQAAGRGLQLLFYSVGIGQISSEVPQNLSASRPQDRQFILSSKKLLLSDSGFYLCAWSMTGGSSGYTFGSGTRLTVV.